Below, 17 T cell receptor beta chains from the same sample are listed, as sequenced in a study of read filtering for tumor transcriptome and immune sequencing. This library used roughly 430 ng RNA and molecular barcoded adaptors spanning alpha/delta and beta/gamma chains. TCRdb used MiXCR to reprocess the reads, holding one entry per CDR3 protein. The table has 90,000 or so distinct CDR3 sequences, roughly 21% seen once. The sequenced material came from a population of CD138-negative cells sorted from bone marrow. These receptors originate from a donor over 35 with multiple myeloma.

The chain uses TRBV5-1 and TRBJ2-3, with a possible D match to TRBD1 (6 bases). Trimming removed 3 bases from V and 2 bases from J, with 16 bases in between. The CDR3 sequence is 16 residues long. From germline, CDR1 is SGHRS and CDR2 YFSETQ. CDR3 in amino acids: CASSSGTSGPTDTQYF. The CDR3 DNA sequence: TGCGCCAGCAGCTCCGGGACATCGGGCCCCACAGATACGCAGTATTTT.

This clonotype was counted ten times or more. The chain carries TRBV12-3 or TRBV12-4 and TRBJ2-7; the D gene is possibly TRBD1 (6 bases). The CDR3 totals 12 residues. V lost 3 bases and J lost 12, with 15 bases in between. For the CDR3, the DNA is TGTGCCAGCAGTTTCGACAGGAGGACTCGGTACTTC. The encoded protein is CASSFDRRTRYF.

A word on this clonotype: This may stem from a read error, because a much larger clone lies one nucleotide away. The V call is TRBV11-2, the J call TRBJ2-1, with 8 nucleotides matching TRBD2. Germline trimming cut 3 bases from V and 4 bases from J; bases unmatched to any gene: 5. The CDR3 totals 15 residues. Germline V gene lookup returns CDR1 SGHAT and CDR2 FQNNGV. The CDR3 bases are TGTGCCAGCAGCTTCATAGCGGGGTCGTACAATGAGCAGTTCTTC. Protein: CASSFIAGSYNEQFF.

V is TRBV20-1 and J is TRBJ1-3, with D possibly being TRBD1 (5 bases). The CDR3 has 13 residues. Trimming took off 5 bases at V and 0 bases at J, with 8 bases between the two ends. The V gene's germline CDR1 is DFQATT and CDR2 SNEGSKA (reference sequence). CDR3 in amino acids: CSALQASGNTIYF. The CDR3 nucleotides are TGCAGTGCTTTACAGGCCTCTGGAAACACCATATATTTT.

This clonotype showed up just a few times. The V call is TRBV11-2, the J call TRBJ1-5; no firm D call. The germline V gene has CDR1 SGHAT and CDR2 FQNNGV. V was clipped by 5 bases and J by 5 bases, with 16 bases between them. The CDR3 has 15 residues. The CDR3 loop is CASSPGLGTHQPQHF. In nucleotides, the CDR3 is TGTGCCAGCAGCCCCGGCTTGGGTACGCATCAGCCCCAGCATTTT.

This clonotype was seen repeatedly, ten times or more. This rearrangement joins TRBV7-9 to TRBJ1-4; a weak D match, TRBD1 (6 bases). Trimming left V 4 bases short and J 0 bases short, with 9 bases between. The V gene's germline CDR1 is SEHNR and CDR2 FQNEAQ (reference sequence). CDR3 size: 15 residues. The CDR3 here is CASSSDSATNEKLFF. The DNA for the CDR3 is TGTGCCAGCAGCTCGGACAGTGCAACTAATGAAAAACTGTTTTTT.

Regarding this clonotype: Just one base apart from a much larger clone, this may be a read error. The chain joins TRBV2 to TRBJ2-5; D gene unclear. CDR3 length equals 13 residues. Germline V gene data show CDR1 as SNHLY and CDR2 as FYNNEI. CDR3 nucleotide sequence: TGTGCCAGCAGTGTCAGAGGCTCGGAGATCCAGTACTTC. Translating it yields CASSVRGSEIQYF.

This clonotype has a count of ten or more. In nucleotides, the CDR3 is TGTGCCAGCGAGCGGGGGGGTCCAGATACGCAGTATTTT. Its protein product is CASERGGPDTQYF. The chain joins TRBV28 to TRBJ2-3; 10 bases line up with TRBD2. This CDR3 spans 13 amino acids. Germline-derived CDR1 and CDR2 are MDHEN and SYDVKM. The V gene end was trimmed by 8 bases and the J gene end by 4 bases; junction bases not matched to a gene: 3.

This clonotype has at least ten counts. The chain recombines TRBV4-1 with TRBJ2-7; 8 nucleotides line up with TRBD2. This CDR3 region has 16 residues. Germline lookup yields CDR1 MGHRA and CDR2 YSYEKL. V lost 0 bases, J lost 5 bases, and 9 bases stayed unmatched. The CDR3 DNA follows: TGCGCCAGCAGCCAAGAGCGGGGGGCCAGAACCAACGAGCAGTACTTC. Residues: CASSQERGARTNEQYF.

In this sample, this clonotype turned up many times. The V gene is TRBV28, the J gene TRBJ2-7; D is unclear. Per germline, CDR1 MDHEN and CDR2 SYDVKM. The CDR3 loop spans 13 amino acids. V was shortened by 2 bases and J by 4 bases, with 9 bases between the two germline ends. CDR3 DNA: TGTGCCAGCAGTTTAGGGCACGGGTACGAGCAGTACTTC. Its protein product is CASSLGHGYEQYF.

V is TRBV28 and J is TRBJ2-2; 7 positions match TRBD1. The CDR3 is 15 amino acids. Per germline, CDR1 MDHEN and CDR2 SYDVKM. Trimming at V came to 5 bases and at J to 7 bases, leaving 10 bases not matched to a gene. The CDR3 sequence: CASSLDRALGGELFF. CDR3 DNA: TGTGCCAGCAGTCTTGACAGGGCCCTAGGCGGGGAGCTGTTTTTT. Variable domain in full (rest from reference TRBV28 and TRBJ2-2): DVKVTQSSRYLVKRTGEKVFLECVQDMDHENMFWYRQDPGLGLRLIYFSYDVKMKEKGDIPEGYSVSREKKERFSLILESASTNQTSMYLCASSLDRALGGELFFGEGSRLTVL.

The chain carries TRBV29-1 and TRBJ2-1; TRBD2 might be the D (5 bases). The germline V gene has CDR1 SQVTM and CDR2 ANQGSEA. Trimming stripped 3 bases from V and 11 bases from J, with 14 bases between. CDR3 size: 12 residues. CDR3 sequence reads: CSVDGYVTKQFF. Written as DNA, the CDR3 is TGCAGCGTTGACGGCTACGTGACTAAGCAGTTCTTC.

This clonotype occurred many times. The rearrangement joins TRBV7-6 to TRBJ2-7, with TRBD1 matching over 9 bases. Trimming at V came to 4 bases and at J to 5 bases, leaving 15 bases not matched to a gene. This CDR3 has 17 residues. Germline CDR1 is SGHVS and CDR2 is FNYEAQ. The CDR3 spells CASSSTPRGTGSDEQYF. Written as DNA, the CDR3 is TGTGCCAGCAGCTCAACCCCGAGGGGGACAGGGTCGGACGAGCAGTACTTC.

This clonotype was observed at least ten times. V usage is TRBV5-1 and J usage is TRBJ1-1; D gene unclear. This CDR3 has 12 residues. Germline assignment: CDR1 SGHRS and CDR2 YFSETQ. Trimming shortened V by 1 base and J by 11 bases, and 12 bases separated the two germline ends. The CDR3 coding sequence is TGCGCCAGCAGCTTGTTATCGGGGAATGCTTTCTTT. It specifies CASSLLSGNAFF.

This clonotype occurred many times. The chain uses TRBV20-1 and TRBJ1-1; the D gene is possibly TRBD1 (6 bases). This CDR3 has 13 residues. The ends were cut back, 5 bases at V and 4 bases at J, with 14 bases in the middle. Germline assignment: CDR1 DFQATT and CDR2 SNEGSKA (reference sequence). This chain's CDR3 is CSASPTGFTEAFF. The CDR3 coding sequence is TGCAGTGCTTCCCCCACAGGGTTCACTGAAGCTTTCTTT.

Remarks on this clonotype: A much bigger clone sits one base away, suggesting this may be a read error. The rearrangement links TRBV10-3 to TRBJ1-1; perhaps TRBD1 as D (6 bases). Germline V gene data show CDR1 as ENHRY and CDR2 as SYGVKD. V was clipped by 4 bases and J by 5 bases, with 17 bases between them. This CDR3 is 15 amino acids long. CDR3 amino acids: CAISVTGYLTTEAFF. CDR3 DNA sequence: TGTGCCATCAGTGTCACAGGGTACCTTACTACTGAAGCTTTCTTT.

This clonotype is medium-sized (0.01 to 0.1%) within its sample. The chain joins TRBV11-2 to TRBJ2-1; D may be TRBD1 (5 bases). Trimming left V 2 bases short and J 0 bases short, with 11 bases between. CDR1 and CDR2 (germline): SGHAT, FQNNGV. The CDR3 loop spans 16 amino acids. Here the CDR3 reads CASSLSGLGSYNEQFF. In DNA, the CDR3 is TGTGCCAGCAGCTTATCAGGGTTAGGCTCCTACAATGAGCAGTTCTTC.